This T cell receptor beta chain was recorded in a study of technical replicates of blood from several donors. J was trimmed by 6 bases and V by 5 bases; bases with no gene match: 6. The CDR3 loop spans 14 amino acids. The germline CDR1 and CDR2 sequences are SEHNR and FQNEAQ (reference sequence). TCRdb's table, derived via immunoSEQ multiplex PCR, lists solely in-frame clones and lacks some. The table lists approximately 81,000 clones, approximately 96% of them singletons. V is TRBV7-9 and J is TRBJ1-5, with TRBD1 matching over 8 bases. This clonotype was sampled from a human donor in good health. Sequencing was done on a sample of T cells isolated from PBMCs. The CDR3 coding sequence is TGTGCCAGCAGCACCTCGGACAGGGCTCAGCCCCAGCATTTT. Amino acids: CASSTSDRAQPQHF.